These T cell receptor beta chains were read from a single sample in a study of CD8 T cells in Susac syndrome. TCRdb independently ran MiXCR on the immunoSEQ multiplex PCR reads; one entry per CDR3 protein. The sample shows roughly 190,000 distinct CDR3 sequences, more than 85% of them seen only once. Sequenced sample: CD8+ T cells from PBMCs. Receptors originate from a human donor with Susac syndrome. Both conserved end residues are part of each CDR3. The D gene is left open where the match is weak. Some rows have no size entry. The others give once, few or many, or a class for an expanded clone.

j_call: TRBJ2-7
clone_size: few
v_call: TRBV5-6
d_call: TRBD2
cdr3_nt: TGTGCCAGCAGCTACGGGACTAGCGTCTACGAGCAGTACTTC
cdr3_aa: CASSYGTSVYEQYF

j_call: TRBJ2-1
clone_size: .
v_call: TRBV3-1
d_call: TRBD2
cdr3_nt: TGTGCCAGCAGCTATGGACTAGCGGGAGAGCCGGATGAGCAGTTCTTC
cdr3_aa: CASSYGLAGEPDEQFF

j_call: TRBJ2-7
clone_size: .
v_call: TRBV13
d_call: .
cdr3_nt: TGTGCCAGCAGCTTAAAGGAATACGAGCAGTACTTC
cdr3_aa: CASSLKEYEQYF

j_call: TRBJ2-1
clone_size: once
v_call: TRBV5-1
d_call: .
cdr3_nt: TGCGCCAGCAGACAGGCAGGCGATGAGCAGTTCTTC
cdr3_aa: CASRQAGDEQFF

j_call: TRBJ2-1
clone_size: few
v_call: TRBV9
d_call: .
cdr3_nt: TGTGCCAGCAGCGCTACAAGCGGCTCCTACAATGAGCAGTTCTTC
cdr3_aa: CASSATSGSYNEQFF

j_call: TRBJ1-2
clone_size: .
v_call: TRBV20-1
d_call: TRBD1
cdr3_nt: TGCAGTGCCCCCTTATGGGACAGGGGAACGTATGGCTACACCTTC
cdr3_aa: CSAPLWDRGTYGYTF

j_call: TRBJ2-3
clone_size: .
v_call: TRBV25-1
d_call: TRBD1
cdr3_nt: TGTGCCAGCAGTGAAGGGACAGGGGCGAGAGATACGCAGTATTTT
cdr3_aa: CASSEGTGARDTQYF

j_call: TRBJ2-7
clone_size: .
v_call: TRBV2
d_call: .
cdr3_nt: TGTGCCAGCATGTCATTTGAGAACTACGAGCAGTACTTC
cdr3_aa: CASMSFENYEQYF

j_call: TRBJ1-2
clone_size: .
v_call: TRBV30
d_call: .
cdr3_nt: TGTGCCTGGAGCGGCGAGGGGGAGGGGCTCTATGGCTACACCTTC
cdr3_aa: CAWSGEGEGLYGYTF

j_call: TRBJ1-1
clone_size: .
v_call: TRBV6-2/TRBV6-3
d_call: .
cdr3_nt: TGTGCCAGCAGTTATACAGCTGAAGCTTTCTTT
cdr3_aa: CASSYTAEAFF